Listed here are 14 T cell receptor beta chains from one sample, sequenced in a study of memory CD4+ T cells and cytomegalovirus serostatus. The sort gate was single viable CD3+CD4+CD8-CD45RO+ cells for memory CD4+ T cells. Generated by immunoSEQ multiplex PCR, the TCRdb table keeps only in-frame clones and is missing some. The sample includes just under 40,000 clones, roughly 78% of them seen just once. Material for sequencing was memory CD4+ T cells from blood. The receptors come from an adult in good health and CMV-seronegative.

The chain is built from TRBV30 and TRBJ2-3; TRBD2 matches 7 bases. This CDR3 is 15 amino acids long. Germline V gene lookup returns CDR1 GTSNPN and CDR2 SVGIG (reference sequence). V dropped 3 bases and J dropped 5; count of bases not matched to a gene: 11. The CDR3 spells CAWRRSGVGGDTQYF. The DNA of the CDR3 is TGTGCCTGGAGGAGAAGCGGGGTGGGAGGAGATACGCAGTATTTT.

CDR3 residues: CASSVDWDQPQHF. CDR3 bases: TGTGCCAGCAGCGTAGACTGGGATCAGCCCCAGCATTTT. This chain joins TRBV9 and TRBJ1-5; no reliable D call. Trimming cost V 0 bases and J 5 bases, with 6 bases left between them. Germline V gives CDR1 SGDLS, CDR2 YYNGEE. This CDR3 contains 13 residues.

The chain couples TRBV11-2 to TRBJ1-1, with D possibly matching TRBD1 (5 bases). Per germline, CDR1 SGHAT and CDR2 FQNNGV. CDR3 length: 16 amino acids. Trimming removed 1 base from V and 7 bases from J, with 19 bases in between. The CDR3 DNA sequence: TGTGCCAGCAGCTTAGCCTCAGGCCCTAAAACAGGTGAAGCTTTCTTT. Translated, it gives CASSLASGPKTGEAFF.

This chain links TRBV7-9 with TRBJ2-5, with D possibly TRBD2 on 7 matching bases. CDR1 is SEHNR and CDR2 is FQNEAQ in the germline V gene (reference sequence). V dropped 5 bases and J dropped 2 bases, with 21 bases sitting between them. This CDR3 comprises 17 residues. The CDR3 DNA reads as TGTGCCAGCAGCCGAGGGGGGGCCTTGGACGGGCAAGAGACCCAGTACTTC. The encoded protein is CASSRGGALDGQETQYF.

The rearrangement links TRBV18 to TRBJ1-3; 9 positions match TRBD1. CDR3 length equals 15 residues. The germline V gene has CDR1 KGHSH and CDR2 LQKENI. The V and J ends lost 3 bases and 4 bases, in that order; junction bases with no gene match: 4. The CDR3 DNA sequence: TGTGCCAGCTCACCGGGACAGGGACCAGGAAACACCATATATTTT. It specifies CASSPGQGPGNTIYF. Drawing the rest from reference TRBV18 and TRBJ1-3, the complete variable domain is NAGVMQNPRHLVRRRGQEARLRCSPMKGHSHVYWYRQLPEEGLKFMVYLQKENIIDESGMPKERFSAEFPKEGPSILRIQQVVRGDSAAYFCASSPGQGPGNTIYFGEGSWLTVV.

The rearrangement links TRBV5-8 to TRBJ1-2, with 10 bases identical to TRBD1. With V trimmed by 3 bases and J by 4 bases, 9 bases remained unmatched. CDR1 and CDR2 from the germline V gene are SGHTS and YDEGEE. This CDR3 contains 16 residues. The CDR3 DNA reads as TGTGCCAGCAGCTCACCCGGGACAGGGGCCCTCTATGGCTACACCTTC. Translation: CASSSPGTGALYGYTF.

The CDR3 sequence is CASSPDDGGGISYNEQFF. The CDR3 coding sequence is TGTGCCAGCAGCCCCGACGATGGGGGAGGTATTTCCTACAATGAGCAGTTCTTC. The chain links TRBV7-6 to TRBJ2-1, with a tentative D call TRBD2 (6 bases). Germline loops: CDR1 SGHVS, CDR2 FNYEAQ. V gave up 5 bases and J gave up 1 base, with 21 bases separating them. The CDR3 contains 18 residues. Complete variable domain (other parts from reference TRBV7-6 and TRBJ2-1): GAGVSQSPRYKVTKRGQDVALRCDPISGHVSLYWYRQALGQGPEFLTYFNYEAQQDKSGLPNDRFSAERPEGSISTLTIQRTEQRDSAMYRCASSPDDGGGISYNEQFFGPGTRLTVL.

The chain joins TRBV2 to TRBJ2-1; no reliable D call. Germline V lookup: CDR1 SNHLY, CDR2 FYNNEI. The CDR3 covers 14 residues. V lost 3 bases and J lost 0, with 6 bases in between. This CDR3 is CASSDRSSYNEQFF. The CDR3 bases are TGTGCCAGCAGTGACAGGAGCTCCTACAATGAGCAGTTCTTC.

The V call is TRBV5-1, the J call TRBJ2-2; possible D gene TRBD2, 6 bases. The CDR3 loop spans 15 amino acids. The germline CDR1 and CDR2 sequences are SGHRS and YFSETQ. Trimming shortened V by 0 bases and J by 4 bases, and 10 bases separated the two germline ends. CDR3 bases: TGCGCCAGCAGCTTGGTGGTCGGGGGCACCGGGGAGCTGTTTTTT. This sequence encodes CASSLVVGGTGELFF.

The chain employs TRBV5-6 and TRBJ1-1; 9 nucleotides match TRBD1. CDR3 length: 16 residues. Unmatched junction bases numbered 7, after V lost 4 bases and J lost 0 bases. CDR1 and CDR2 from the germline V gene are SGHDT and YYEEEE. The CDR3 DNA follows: TGTGCCAGCAGCCTACAGGGGGCCCTAATGAACACTGAAGCTTTCTTT. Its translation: CASSLQGALMNTEAFF.

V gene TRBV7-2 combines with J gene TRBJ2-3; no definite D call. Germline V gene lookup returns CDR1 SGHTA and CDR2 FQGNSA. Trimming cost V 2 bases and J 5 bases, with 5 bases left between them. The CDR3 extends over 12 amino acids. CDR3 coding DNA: TGTGCCAGCAGCTTACCCGGAGATACGCAGTATTTT. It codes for CASSLPGDTQYF.

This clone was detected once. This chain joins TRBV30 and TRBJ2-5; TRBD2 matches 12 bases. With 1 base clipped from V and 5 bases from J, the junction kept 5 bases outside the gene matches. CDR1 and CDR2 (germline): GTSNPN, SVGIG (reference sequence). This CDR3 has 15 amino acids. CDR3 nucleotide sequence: TGTGCCTGGAGTGAGCTAGCGGGGGGGTTGGAGACCCAGTACTTC. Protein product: CAWSELAGGLETQYF.

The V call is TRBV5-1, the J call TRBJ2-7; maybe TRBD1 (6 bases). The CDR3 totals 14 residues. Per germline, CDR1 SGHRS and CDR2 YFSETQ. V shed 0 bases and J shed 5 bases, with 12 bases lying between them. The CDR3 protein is CASSLGRGEHEQYF. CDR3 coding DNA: TGCGCCAGCAGCTTGGGCAGGGGTGAGCACGAGCAGTACTTC.

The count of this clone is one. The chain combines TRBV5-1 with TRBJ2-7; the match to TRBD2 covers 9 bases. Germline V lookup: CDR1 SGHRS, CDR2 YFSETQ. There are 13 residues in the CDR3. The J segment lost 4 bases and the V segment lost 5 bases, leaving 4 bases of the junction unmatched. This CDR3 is CASRDLAGYEQYF. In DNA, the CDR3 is TGCGCCAGCAGGGACCTAGCGGGATACGAGCAGTACTTC.